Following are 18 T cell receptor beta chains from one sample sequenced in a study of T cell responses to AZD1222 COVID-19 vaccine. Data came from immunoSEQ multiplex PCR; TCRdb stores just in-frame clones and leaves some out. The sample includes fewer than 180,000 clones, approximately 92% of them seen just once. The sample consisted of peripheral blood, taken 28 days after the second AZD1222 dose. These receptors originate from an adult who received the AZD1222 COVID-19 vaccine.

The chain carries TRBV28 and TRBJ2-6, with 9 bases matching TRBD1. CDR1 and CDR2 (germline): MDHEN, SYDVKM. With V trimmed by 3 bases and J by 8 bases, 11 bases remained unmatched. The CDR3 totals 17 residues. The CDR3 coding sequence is TGTGCCAGCAGTTTTGTAGGGGACAGGGCAACTTCCAACGTCCTGACTTTC. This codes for CASSFVGDRATSNVLTF.

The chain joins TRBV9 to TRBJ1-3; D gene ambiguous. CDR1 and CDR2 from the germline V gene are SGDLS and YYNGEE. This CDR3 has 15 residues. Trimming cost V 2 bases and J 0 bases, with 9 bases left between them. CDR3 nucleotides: TGTGCCAGCAGCGTGGGGATCGTCTCTGGAAACACCATATATTTT. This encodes CASSVGIVSGNTIYF.

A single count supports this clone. The CDR3 region has the DNA TGTGCCAGCAGTGAAGTCGTGCTAGTTGGAAACACCATATATTTT. It is translated as CASSEVVLVGNTIYF. The chain carries TRBV6-1 and TRBJ1-3; D is unclear. CDR3 length: 15 amino acids. The germline V and J ends were trimmed by 1 base and 3 bases, with 10 bases remaining between them. Germline V lookup: CDR1 MNHNS, CDR2 SASEGT.

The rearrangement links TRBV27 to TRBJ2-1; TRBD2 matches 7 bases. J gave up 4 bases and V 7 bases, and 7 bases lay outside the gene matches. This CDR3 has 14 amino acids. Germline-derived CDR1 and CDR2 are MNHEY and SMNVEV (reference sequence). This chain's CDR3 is CASIGASGYNEQFF. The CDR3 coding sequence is TGTGCCAGCATCGGGGCTAGCGGATACAATGAGCAGTTCTTC.

The CDR3 sequence is CASSPPGGVVNEQFF. CDR3 bases: TGTGCCAGCAGTCCCCCGGGGGGGGTTGTCAATGAGCAGTTCTTC. V is TRBV28 and J is TRBJ2-1; 8 bases map to TRBD2. Germline CDR1 and CDR2: MDHEN and SYDVKM. J was trimmed by 6 bases and V by 5 bases; bases with no gene match: 9. The CDR3 is 15 residues long.

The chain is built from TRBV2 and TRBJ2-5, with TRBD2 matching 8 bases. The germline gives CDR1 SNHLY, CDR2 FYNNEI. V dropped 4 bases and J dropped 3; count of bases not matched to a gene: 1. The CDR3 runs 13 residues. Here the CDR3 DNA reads TGTGCCAGCAGTGGTAGCGGGGAAGAGACCCAGTACTTC. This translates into CASSGSGEETQYF.

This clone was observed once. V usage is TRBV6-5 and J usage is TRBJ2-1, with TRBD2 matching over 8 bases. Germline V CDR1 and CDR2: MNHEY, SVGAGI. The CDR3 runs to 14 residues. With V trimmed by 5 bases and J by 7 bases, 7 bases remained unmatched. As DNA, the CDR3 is TGTGCCAGCAGTAGGGCGGGAGGAGTTAATGAGCAGTTCTTC. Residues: CASSRAGGVNEQFF.

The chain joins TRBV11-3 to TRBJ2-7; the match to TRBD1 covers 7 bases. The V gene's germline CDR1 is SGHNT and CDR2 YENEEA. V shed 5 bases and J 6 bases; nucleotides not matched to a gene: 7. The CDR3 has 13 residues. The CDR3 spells CASSARHRGEQYF. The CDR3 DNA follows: TGTGCCAGCAGCGCGCGCCACAGGGGCGAGCAGTACTTC.

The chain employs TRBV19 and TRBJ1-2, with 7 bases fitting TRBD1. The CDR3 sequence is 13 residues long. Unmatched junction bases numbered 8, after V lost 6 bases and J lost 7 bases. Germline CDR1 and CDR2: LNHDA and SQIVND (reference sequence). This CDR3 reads CASRNTGAGGYTF. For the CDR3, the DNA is TGTGCCAGTAGGAATACAGGGGCGGGTGGCTACACCTTC.

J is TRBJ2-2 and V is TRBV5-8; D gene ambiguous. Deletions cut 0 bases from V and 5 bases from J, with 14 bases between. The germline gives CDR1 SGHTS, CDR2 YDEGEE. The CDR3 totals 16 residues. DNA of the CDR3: TGTGCCAGCAGCTTGGCTTCCAGGTTGGGGACCGGGGAGCTGTTTTTT. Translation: CASSLASRLGTGELFF. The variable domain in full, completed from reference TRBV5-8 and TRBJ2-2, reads EAGVTQSPTHLIKTRGQQATLRCSPISGHTSVYWYQQALGLGLQFLLWYDEGEERNRGNFPPRFSGRQFPNYSSELNVNALELEDSALYLCASSLASRLGTGELFFGEGSRLTVL.

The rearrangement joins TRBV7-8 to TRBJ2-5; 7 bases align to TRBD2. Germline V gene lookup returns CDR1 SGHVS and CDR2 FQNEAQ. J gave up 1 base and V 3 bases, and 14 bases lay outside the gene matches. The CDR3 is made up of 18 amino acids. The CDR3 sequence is CASSLPRGRVRAQETQYF. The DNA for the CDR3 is TGTGCCAGCAGCTTGCCCCGGGGGAGGGTGAGGGCCCAAGAGACCCAGTACTTC.

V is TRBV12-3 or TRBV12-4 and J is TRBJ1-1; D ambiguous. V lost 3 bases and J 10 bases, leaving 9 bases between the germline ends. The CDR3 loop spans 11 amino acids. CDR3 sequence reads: CASSFVGPAFF. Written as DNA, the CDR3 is TGTGCCAGCAGTTTTGTAGGGCCAGCTTTCTTT.

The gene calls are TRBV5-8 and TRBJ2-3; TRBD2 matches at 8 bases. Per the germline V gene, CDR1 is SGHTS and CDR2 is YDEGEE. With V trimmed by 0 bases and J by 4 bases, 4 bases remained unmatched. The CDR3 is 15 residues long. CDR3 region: CASSLEGLASDTQYF. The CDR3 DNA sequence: TGTGCCAGCAGCTTGGAAGGACTAGCATCAGATACGCAGTATTTT.

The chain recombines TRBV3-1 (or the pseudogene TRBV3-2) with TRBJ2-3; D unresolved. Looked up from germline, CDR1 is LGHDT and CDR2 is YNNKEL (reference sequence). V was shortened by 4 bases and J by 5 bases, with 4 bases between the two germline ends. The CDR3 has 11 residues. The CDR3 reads CASSRQDTQYF. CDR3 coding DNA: TGTGCCAGCAGCCGTCAAGATACGCAGTATTTT.

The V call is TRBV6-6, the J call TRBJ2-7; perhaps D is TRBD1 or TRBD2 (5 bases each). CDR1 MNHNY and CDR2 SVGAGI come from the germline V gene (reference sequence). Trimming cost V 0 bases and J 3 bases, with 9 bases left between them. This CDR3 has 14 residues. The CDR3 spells CASSYSGGSYEQYF. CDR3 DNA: TGTGCCAGCAGTTACTCTGGGGGTAGCTACGAGCAGTACTTC.

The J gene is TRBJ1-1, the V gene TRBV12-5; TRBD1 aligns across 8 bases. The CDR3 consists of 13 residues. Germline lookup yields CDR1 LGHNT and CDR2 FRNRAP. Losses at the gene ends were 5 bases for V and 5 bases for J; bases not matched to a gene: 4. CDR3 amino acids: CASGLDRGTEAFF. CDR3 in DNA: TGTGCTAGTGGTCTAGACAGGGGAACTGAAGCTTTCTTT.

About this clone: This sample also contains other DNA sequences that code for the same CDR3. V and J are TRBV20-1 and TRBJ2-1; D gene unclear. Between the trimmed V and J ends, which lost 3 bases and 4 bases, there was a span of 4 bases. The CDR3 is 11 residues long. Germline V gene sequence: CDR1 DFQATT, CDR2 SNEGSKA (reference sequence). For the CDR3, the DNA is TGCAGTGCTAGGGGATACAATGAGCAGTTCTTC. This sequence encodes CSARGYNEQFF.

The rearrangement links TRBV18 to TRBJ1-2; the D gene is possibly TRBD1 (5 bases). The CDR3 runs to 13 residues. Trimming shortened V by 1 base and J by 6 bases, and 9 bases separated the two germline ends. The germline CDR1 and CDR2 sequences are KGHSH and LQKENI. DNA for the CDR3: TGTGCCAGCTCACCACGGGAAGGGGATGGCTACACCTTC. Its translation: CASSPREGDGYTF.